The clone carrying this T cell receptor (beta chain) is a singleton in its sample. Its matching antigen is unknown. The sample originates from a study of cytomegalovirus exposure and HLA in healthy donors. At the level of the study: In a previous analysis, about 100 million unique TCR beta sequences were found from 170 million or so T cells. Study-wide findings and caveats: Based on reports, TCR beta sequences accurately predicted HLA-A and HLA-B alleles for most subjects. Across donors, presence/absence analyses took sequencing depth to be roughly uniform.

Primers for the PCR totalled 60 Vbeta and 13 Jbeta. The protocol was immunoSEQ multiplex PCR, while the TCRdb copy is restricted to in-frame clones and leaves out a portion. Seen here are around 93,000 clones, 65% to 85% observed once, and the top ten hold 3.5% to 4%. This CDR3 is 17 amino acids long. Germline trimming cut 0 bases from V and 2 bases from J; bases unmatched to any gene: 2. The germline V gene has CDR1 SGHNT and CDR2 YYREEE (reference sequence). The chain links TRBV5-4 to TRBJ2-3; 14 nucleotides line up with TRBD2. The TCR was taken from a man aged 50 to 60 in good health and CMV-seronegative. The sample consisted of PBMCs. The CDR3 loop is CASSLGLAGGDTDTQYF. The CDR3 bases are TGTGCCAGCAGCTTGGGACTAGCGGGAGGGGACACAGATACGCAGTATTTT.